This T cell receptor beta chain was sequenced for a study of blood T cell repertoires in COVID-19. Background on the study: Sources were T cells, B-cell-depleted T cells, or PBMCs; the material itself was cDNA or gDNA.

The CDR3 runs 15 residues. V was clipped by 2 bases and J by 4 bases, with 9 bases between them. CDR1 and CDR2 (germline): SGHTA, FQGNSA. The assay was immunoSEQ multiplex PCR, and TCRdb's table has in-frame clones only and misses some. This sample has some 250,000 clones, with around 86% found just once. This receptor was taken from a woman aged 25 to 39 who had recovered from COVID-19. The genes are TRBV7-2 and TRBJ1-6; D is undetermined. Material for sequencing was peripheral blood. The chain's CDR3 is CASSLRSRYNSPLHF. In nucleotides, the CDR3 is TGTGCCAGCAGCTTAAGGTCCAGGTATAATTCACCCCTCCACTTT.